This TCR beta chain was observed in a study of OX40 agonist ivuxolimab in advanced cancers. In the study overall: Hepatocellular carcinoma, melanoma, renal cell or head and neck cancer affected the dose-escalation patients.

Produced via immunoSEQ multiplex PCR; TCRdb's table is partial and in-frame only. In the table there are about 60,000 clones, about 90% of which are singletons. Trimming removed 4 bases from V and 4 bases from J; junction bases left unmatched: 3. CDR3 length: 15 residues. Per germline, CDR1 SGHRS and CDR2 YFSETQ. The sample consisted of CD4+ or CD8+ T cells sorted from blood, taken in a trial of the OX40 agonist ivuxolimab. The TCR originated in an adult with an advanced solid tumor such as melanoma, head and neck, liver or kidney cancer. V and J are TRBV5-1 and TRBJ2-2; 11 bases agree with TRBD1. DNA for the CDR3: TGCGCCAGCAGCCTCGGGACAGGGGGCACCGGGGAGCTGTTTTTT. This translates into CASSLGTGGTGELFF.